This T cell receptor (beta chain) was retrieved from a study of blood T cell repertoires in COVID-19. Study information: Italy, Spain and the United States were the sources of the convalescent and acute COVID-19 samples.

The count of this clone is one. The CDR3 length is 15 residues. With V trimmed by 5 bases and J by 6 bases, 9 bases remained unmatched. Germline CDR1 SGHTA, CDR2 FQGNSA. The authors' processing: Amplification from reference gene primers served as the basis for estimated nucleated cell counts. Assay: immunoSEQ multiplex PCR; the TCRdb copy retains only in-frame clones and omits some. V and J calls and clone size follow that table, whereas D and trimming were derived from the DNA. The table includes some 520,000 clones, 89% detected once. Sample: peripheral blood. The receptor's source is a man aged 18 to 30 with COVID-19, enrolled during active disease. The rearrangement links TRBV7-2 to TRBJ2-3; TRBD2 aligns across 9 bases. Written as DNA, the CDR3 is TGTGCCAGCAGCCAAATAGCGGGAGCGCATGATACGCAGTATTTT. Translating gives CASSQIAGAHDTQYF.